One sample yielded the 9 T cell receptor beta chains listed below, sequenced in a study of T cell repertoires in cytomegalovirus infection. One entry per CDR3 protein, called by TCRdb with MiXCR from the reads. The table records roughly 220,000 distinct CDR3 sequences, 38% of them present only once. For these receptors, no antigen is known. Sequenced material: CD8+ T cells from cultured PBMCs, taken from culture after CMV antigen stimulation. The receptors were gathered from a human donor in good health (CMV status not recorded). Some clones in this sample may be carry-over from other donors' samples.

This clonotype was recorded many times. The chain employs TRBV7-8 and TRBJ1-5; unclear D gene. Trimming cost V 6 bases and J 0 bases, with 12 bases left between them. This CDR3 region has 15 residues. The germline gives CDR1 SGHVS, CDR2 FQNEAQ. The CDR3 here is CASRTGINSNQPQHF. The CDR3 DNA is TGTGCCAGCAGGACCGGGATAAATAGCAATCAGCCCCAGCATTTT.

This chain links TRBV12-3 or TRBV12-4 with TRBJ2-1, with 11 bases that match TRBD2. This CDR3 is built from 16 residues. J lost 6 bases, V lost 5 bases, and 9 bases had no gene match. This chain's CDR3 is CASSISGRGERNEQFF. For the CDR3, the DNA is TGTGCCAGCAGTATTAGCGGGAGGGGCGAACGCAATGAGCAGTTCTTC.

This clonotype turned up a few times. The chain is built from TRBV7-9 and TRBJ2-2; D gene uncertain. Germline lookup yields CDR1 SEHNR and CDR2 FQNEAQ (reference sequence). The CDR3 consists of 13 residues. V was shortened by 3 bases and J by 4 bases, with 6 bases between the two germline ends. The CDR3 reads CASSFKRTGELFF. The CDR3, as DNA: TGTGCCAGCAGCTTCAAGCGCACCGGGGAGCTGTTTTTT.

The CDR3 protein is CASRPRRATRSSYNSPLHF. The CDR3 DNA reads TGTGCCAGTAGACCCCGGAGGGCTACAAGGAGCTCCTATAATTCACCCCTCCACTTT. V usage is TRBV19 and J usage is TRBJ1-6; D is ambiguous. The CDR3 has 19 residues. CDR1 LNHDA and CDR2 SQIVND come from the germline V gene (reference sequence). The V end was cut by 6 bases, the J end by 0 bases, with 21 bases between.

On this clonotype: One end of the junction does not line up with germline, which may come from a read error. This rearrangement joins TRBV7-4 to TRBJ2-5; D gene uncertain. CDR1 and CDR2 from the germline V gene are SGHVT and SQSDAQ. This CDR3 is 14 amino acids long. The CDR3, as DNA: TGTGCAAGCAGCATAGGTCTGAAAGAAGAGACCCAGTACTTC. It yields the protein CASSIGLKEETQYF. The variable domain in full, with the rest retrieved from reference TRBV7-4 and TRBJ2-5, is GAGVSQSPRYKVAKRGRDVALRCDSISGHVTLYWYRQTLGQGSEVLTYSQSDAQRDKSGRPSGRFSAERPERSVSTLKIQRTEQGDSAVYLCASSIGLKEETQYFGPGTRLLVL.

The gene calls are TRBV28 and TRBJ2-1; the D is unclear. The CDR3 consists of 17 residues. V was clipped by 7 bases and J by 0 bases, with 19 bases between them. From germline, CDR1 is MDHEN and CDR2 SYDVKM. Here the CDR3 reads CASNDIAAFSSYNEQFF. The CDR3 DNA is TGTGCCAGCAACGATATCGCAGCATTTAGCTCCTACAATGAGCAGTTCTTC.

This chain joins TRBV19 and TRBJ1-1, with D perhaps matching TRBD1 (6 bases). V lost 5 bases and J 3 bases, leaving 19 bases between the germline ends. Germline V gene data show CDR1 as LNHDA and CDR2 as SQIVND (reference sequence). This CDR3 has 16 amino acids. The CDR3, as DNA: TGTGCCAGTAGTCCGACGGCGGGGGGGGCCGACACTGAAGCTTTCTTT. This sequence encodes CASSPTAGGADTEAFF.

The chain links TRBV7-6 to TRBJ2-3, with D uncertain. Trimming pared 0 bases from V and 6 bases from J, leaving 7 bases between. The length of the CDR3 is 13 residues. Germline V lookup: CDR1 SGHVS, CDR2 FNYEAQ. The CDR3: CASSLAQGDTQYF. CDR3 DNA: TGTGCCAGCAGCTTAGCCCAAGGGGATACGCAGTATTTT.

Only a few counts were recorded for this clonotype. The chain recombines TRBV7-6 with TRBJ1-1; D not certain. Trimming stripped 1 base from V and 0 bases from J, with 21 bases between. This CDR3 is 19 amino acids long. Germline lookup yields CDR1 SGHVS and CDR2 FNYEAQ. CDR3 sequence reads: CASSLVPISWSAMNTEAFF. The CDR3 DNA is TGTGCCAGCAGCTTAGTCCCGATCTCTTGGTCAGCAATGAACACTGAAGCTTTCTTT.